The TCR beta chain described here comes from a study of regulatory T cells in long-lasting Graves disease. CDR3-region Arm-PCR and iRepertoire HTBI primers produced the TCR beta libraries. MiXCR, run by TCRdb on the multiplex PCR reads, gives a single entry per CDR3 protein. Of about 400,000 distinct CDR3 sequences listed, about a fifth were seen once; the top ten hold less than 25%. Germline V gives CDR1 MNHEY, CDR2 SVGAGI. V was trimmed by 2 bases and J by 5 bases, leaving 15 bases between them. CDR3 length: 15 residues. Regarding time point: persistent/refractory GD, antithyroid drugs over 5 years with positive TRAb. Construction of the TCR library relied on RNA isolated from PBMCs.

Sample: peripheral blood mononuclear cells (PBMCs), taken when the disease was refractory, from a patient treated with antithyroid drugs. The receptor was derived from a female donor with Graves disease. The chain combines TRBV6-5 with TRBJ2-5; D possibly uses TRBD1 or TRBD2 (6 bases each). For the CDR3, the DNA is TGTGCCAGCAGTTACAACGGAGGGGGTGGGGAGACCCAGTACTTC. It yields the protein CASSYNGGGGETQYF.